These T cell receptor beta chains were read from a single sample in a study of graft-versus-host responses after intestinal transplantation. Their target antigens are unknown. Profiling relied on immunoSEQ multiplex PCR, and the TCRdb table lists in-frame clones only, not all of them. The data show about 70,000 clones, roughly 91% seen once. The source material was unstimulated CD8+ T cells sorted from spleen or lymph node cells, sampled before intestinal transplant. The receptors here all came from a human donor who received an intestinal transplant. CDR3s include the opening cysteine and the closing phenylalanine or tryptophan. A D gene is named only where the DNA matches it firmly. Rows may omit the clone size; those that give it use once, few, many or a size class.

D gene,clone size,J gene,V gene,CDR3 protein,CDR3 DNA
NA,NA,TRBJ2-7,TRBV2,CASSEVLTGKTYEQYF,TGTGCCAGCAGTGAGGTGTTGACAGGTAAAACCTACGAGCAGTACTTC
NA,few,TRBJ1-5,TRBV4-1,CASSPAKGPQPQHF,TGCGCCAGCAGCCCGGCCAAGGGGCCCCAGCCCCAGCATTTT
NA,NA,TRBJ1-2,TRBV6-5,CASSEGTAYGYTF,TGTGCCAGCAGTGAAGGTACAGCCTATGGCTACACCTTC
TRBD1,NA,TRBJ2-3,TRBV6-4,CASSVGAGGPDTQYF,TGTGCCAGCAGTGTTGGGGCAGGGGGCCCAGATACGCAGTATTTT
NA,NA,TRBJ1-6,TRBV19,CASSTRSSHNSPLHF,TGTGCCAGTAGTACGAGGTCGTCGCACAATTCACCCCTCCACTTT
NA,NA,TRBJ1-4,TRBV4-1,CASSRLYLNEKLFF,TGCGCCAGCAGCCGACTGTACCTTAATGAAAAACTGTTTTTT
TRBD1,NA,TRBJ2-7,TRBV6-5,CASSYYPGQGYEQYF,TGTGCCAGCAGTTATTACCCGGGACAGGGTTACGAGCAGTACTTC
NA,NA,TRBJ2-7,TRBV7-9,CASSFGQIEQYF,TGTGCCAGCAGCTTTGGACAAATCGAGCAGTACTTC
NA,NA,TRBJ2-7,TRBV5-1,CASSLGGGEQYF,TGCGCCAGCAGCTTGGGTGGCGGCGAGCAGTACTTC
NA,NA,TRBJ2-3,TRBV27,CASRDRTDTQYF,TGTGCCAGCAGGGACAGAACAGATACGCAGTATTTT
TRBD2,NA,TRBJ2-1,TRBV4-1,CASSPESGGLGAEQLF,TGCGCCAGCAGCCCCGAAAGCGGGGGTTTGGGGGCTGAGCAGCTCTTC
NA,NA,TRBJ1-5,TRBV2,CASGKPGVNQPQHF,TGTGCCAGCGGAAAGCCGGGGGTCAATCAGCCCCAGCATTTT
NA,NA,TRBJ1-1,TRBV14,CASSQDRYGAFF,TGTGCCAGCAGCCAAGACAGGTATGGAGCTTTCTTT
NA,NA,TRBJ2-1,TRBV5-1,CASSLGAGIEQFF,TGCGCCAGCAGCTTGGGGGCGGGGATTGAGCAGTTCTTC
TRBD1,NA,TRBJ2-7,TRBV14,CASSPPDRVGVRPQF,TGTGCCAGCAGCCCCCCCGACAGGGTGGGTGTTAGACCCCAATTC
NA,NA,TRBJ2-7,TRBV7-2,CASSYTSFEQYF,TGTGCCAGCAGCTACACTAGTTTCGAGCAGTACTTC
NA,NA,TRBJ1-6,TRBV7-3,CASSDSLISPLHF,TGTGCCAGCAGCGACAGTTTAATTTCACCCCTCCACTTT
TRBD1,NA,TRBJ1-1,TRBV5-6,CASRWDLEGAQGEAFF,TGTGCCAGCAGGTGGGACCTTGAGGGGGCGCAAGGTGAAGCTTTCTTT
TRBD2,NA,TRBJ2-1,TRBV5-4,CASSLAASGGAYNEQFF,TGTGCCAGCAGCTTGGCAGCTAGCGGGGGGGCCTACAATGAGCAGTTCTTC
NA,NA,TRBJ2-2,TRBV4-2,CASSHPRTDTNTGELFF,TGTGCCAGCAGCCACCCCAGGACAGATACGAACACCGGGGAGCTGTTTTTT
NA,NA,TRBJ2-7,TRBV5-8,CASSLFGVGDYEQYF,TGTGCCAGCAGCTTGTTCGGGGTCGGCGACTACGAGCAGTACTTC
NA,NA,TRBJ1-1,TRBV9,CASSPEGRLNTEAFF,TGTGCCAGCAGCCCGGAGGGACGGTTGAACACTGAAGCTTTCTTT
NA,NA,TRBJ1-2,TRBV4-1,CASSQIHVSGVVYGYTF,TGCGCCAGCAGCCAAATCCACGTCTCCGGGGTTGTCTATGGCTACACCTTC
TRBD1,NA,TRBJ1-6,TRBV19,CATSQGGNSPLHF,TGTGCCACGTCCCAGGGGGGCAATTCACCCCTCCACTTT
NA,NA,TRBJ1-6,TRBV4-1,CASSQVSSGNSPLHF,TGCGCCAGCAGCCAAGTCTCCTCGGGTAATTCACCCCTCCACTTT
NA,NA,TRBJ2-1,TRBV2,CASRASIHEQFF,TGTGCCAGCAGAGCCTCGATCCATGAGCAGTTCTTC
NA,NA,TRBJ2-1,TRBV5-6,CASSLLEGEQFF,TGTGCCAGCAGCTTGTTGGAGGGTGAGCAGTTCTTC
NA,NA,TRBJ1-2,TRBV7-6,CASSLSGGIDGYTF,TGTGCCAGCAGCTTATCTGGGGGGATTGACGGCTACACCTTC
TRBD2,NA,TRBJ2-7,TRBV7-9,CASSLGGLADWEQYF,TGTGCCAGCAGCTTAGGGGGACTAGCGGACTGGGAGCAGTACTTC
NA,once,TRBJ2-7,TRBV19,CASSIAGGSYEQYF,TGTGCCAGTAGTATCGCAGGGGGGAGCTACGAGCAGTACTTC
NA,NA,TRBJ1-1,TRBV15,CATSFSGTEAFF,TGTGCCACCAGCTTTAGTGGTACTGAAGCTTTCTTT
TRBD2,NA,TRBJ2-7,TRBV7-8,CASSSGRVWPYEQYF,TGTGCCAGCAGCTCTGGGAGGGTGTGGCCCTACGAGCAGTACTTC
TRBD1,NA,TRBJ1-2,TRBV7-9,CASSEPGQPVHGYTF,TGTGCCAGCAGCGAACCGGGACAGCCGGTGCATGGCTACACCTTC
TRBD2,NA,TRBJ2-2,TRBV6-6,CAAGGVGGELFF,TGTGCCGCGGGGGGGGTAGGCGGGGAGCTGTTTTTT
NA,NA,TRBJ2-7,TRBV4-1,CASSQEVQTYEQYF,TGCGCCAGCAGCCAAGAGGTACAGACCTACGAGCAGTACTTC
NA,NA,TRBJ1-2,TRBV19,CASSPTGNYGYTF,TGTGCCAGTAGTCCGACTGGGAACTATGGCTACACCTTC
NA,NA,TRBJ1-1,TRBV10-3,CATKTGMNTEAFF,TGTGCCACCAAGACAGGAATGAACACTGAAGCTTTCTTT
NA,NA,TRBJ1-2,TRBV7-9,CASSTDSRGYTF,TGTGCCAGCAGCACGGACAGTCGTGGCTACACCTTC
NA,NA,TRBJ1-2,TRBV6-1,CASSEAAGGASNYGYTF,TGTGCCAGCAGTGAAGCGGCGGGGGGCGCGTCTAACTATGGCTACACCTTC
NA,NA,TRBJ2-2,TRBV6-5,CASTPTGSTGELFF,TGTGCCAGCACCCCCACCGGGAGCACCGGGGAGCTGTTTTTT
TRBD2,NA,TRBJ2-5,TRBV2,CASSEGDYLPYF,TGTGCCAGCAGTGAAGGGGACTATCTTCCGTACTTC
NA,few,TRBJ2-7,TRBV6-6,CASSYQGSVYEQYF,TGTGCCAGCAGTTACCAGGGTAGTGTATACGAGCAGTACTTC
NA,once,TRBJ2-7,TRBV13,CASGLTGGSSYEQYF,TGTGCCAGCGGACTCACGGGGGGCTCCTCCTACGAGCAGTACTTC
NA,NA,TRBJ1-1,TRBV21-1,CASSKGGRGRFDTEAFF,TGTGCCAGCAGCAAAGGGGGCAGGGGGCGGTTCGACACTGAAGCTTTCTTT
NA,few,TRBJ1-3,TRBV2,CASSETGHDYSGNTIYF,TGTGCCAGCAGTGAAACGGGACATGATTACTCTGGAAACACCATATATTTT
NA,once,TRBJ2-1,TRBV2,CASSERPQGGEQFF,TGTGCCAGCAGTGAACGTCCCCAGGGGGGTGAGCAGTTCTTC
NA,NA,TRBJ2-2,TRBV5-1,CASSFGDTGELFF,TGCGCCAGCAGCTTCGGTGACACCGGGGAGCTGTTTTTT
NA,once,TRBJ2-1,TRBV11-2,CASSLGHPDYEQFF,TGTGCCAGCAGCTTAGGGCACCCGGACTATGAGCAGTTCTTC